In this sample, the clone carrying this TCR beta chain turned up once. The CDR3 totals 13 residues. V lost 3 bases to trimming and J lost 6 bases, with 9 bases between them. Germline lookup yields CDR1 MDHEN and CDR2 SYDVKM. The data were taken from a study of blood T cell repertoires in COVID-19. Study as a whole: PBMCs, B-cell-depleted T cells, or T cells were the source of the cDNA or gDNA that made up the material.

As originally analysed: From reference gene primer amplification, estimates of nucleated cell counts were derived. Only in-frame clones appear in the TCRdb table, and some are missing; sequencing was by immunoSEQ multiplex PCR. V, J and clone size reflect that table, while D and trimming were determined from the DNA. This table holds a few hundred thousand clones, 88% found once. The rearrangement uses TRBV28 and TRBJ2-1, with a tentative D call TRBD1 (6 bases). Sequencing used peripheral blood. This clonotype was sampled from a man between 65 and 85 years old with acute or convalescent COVID-19. CDR3 region: CASSFGQFNEQFF. In DNA form, the CDR3 reads TGTGCCAGCAGTTTCGGACAGTTCAATGAGCAGTTCTTC.